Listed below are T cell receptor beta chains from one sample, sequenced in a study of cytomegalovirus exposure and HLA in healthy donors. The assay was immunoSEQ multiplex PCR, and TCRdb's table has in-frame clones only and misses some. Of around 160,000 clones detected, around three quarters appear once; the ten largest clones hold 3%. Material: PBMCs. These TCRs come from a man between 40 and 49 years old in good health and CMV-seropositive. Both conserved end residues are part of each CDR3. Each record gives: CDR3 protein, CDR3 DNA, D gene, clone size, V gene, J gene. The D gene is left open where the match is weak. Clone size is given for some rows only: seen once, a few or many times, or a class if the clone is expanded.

CASSLGVGAYPEAFF	TGTGCCAGCAGCTTAGGAGTAGGGGCATACCCTGAAGCTTTCTTT	-	-	TRBV7-2	TRBJ1-1
CASSFTGNTIYF	TGTGCCAGCAGCTTCACAGGAAACACCATATATTTT	-	-	TRBV7-9	TRBJ1-3
CAITEKDRGHRADTQYF	TGTGCCATCACGGAGAAAGACAGGGGGCATCGCGCAGATACGCAGTATTTT	TRBD1	-	TRBV10-3	TRBJ2-3
CASSVAGIGDTQYF	TGTGCCAGCAGTGTTGCGGGTATAGGAGATACGCAGTATTTT	-	-	TRBV25-1	TRBJ2-3
CASSQVRAGGGNIQYF	TGCGCCAGCAGCCAAGTGCGGGCGGGAGGGGGAAACATTCAGTACTTC	TRBD2	medium-sized	TRBV4-3	TRBJ2-4
CASSLQENQPQHF	TGCGCCAGCAGCTTACAGGAAAATCAGCCCCAGCATTTT	-	-	TRBV5-1	TRBJ1-5
CAYLPSGSYEQYF	TGTGCCTACCTACCCTCGGGGTCCTACGAGCAGTACTTC	-	-	TRBV30	TRBJ2-7
CASSAEDNQPQHF	TGTGCCAGCTCAGCGGAAGACAATCAGCCCCAGCATTTT	-	-	TRBV18	TRBJ1-5
CASSLQANTEAFF	TGCGCCAGCAGCTTACAGGCGAACACCGAAGCTTTCTTT	-	-	TRBV5-1	TRBJ1-1
CASSLGSGERPNEQFF	TGTGCCAGCAGCTTAGGGTCGGGAGAACGCCCCAATGAGCAGTTCTTC	-	-	TRBV13	TRBJ2-1
CASSSSGGGRSGNTIYF	TGTGCCAGCAGCTCCTCCGGGGGGGGAAGGTCCGGAAACACCATATATTTT	-	-	TRBV7-2	TRBJ1-3
CASSPGQNTEAFF	TGTGCCAGCTCACCAGGGCAGAACACTGAAGCTTTCTTT	-	-	TRBV18	TRBJ1-1
CASSFDSGYGYTF	TGTGCCAGCAGCTTCGACAGTGGGTATGGCTACACCTTC	-	once	TRBV7-9	TRBJ1-2
CAFVTGREKLFF	TGTGCCTTTGTCACGGGGAGGGAAAAACTGTTTTTT	-	-	TRBV30	TRBJ1-4
CASSLALAGVNTQYF	TGCGCCAGCAGCTTGGCCCTAGCGGGAGTAAATACGCAGTATTTT	TRBD2	-	TRBV5-1	TRBJ2-3
CAISDPETARYEQYF	TGTGCCATCAGTGATCCCGAGACAGCACGATACGAGCAGTACTTC	-	-	TRBV10-3	TRBJ2-7
CASSLGTSGDTQYF	TGTGCCAGCAGCTTAGGGACTAGTGGAGATACGCAGTATTTT	TRBD2	-	TRBV11-2	TRBJ2-3
CASSPGGRAVQPQHF	TGTGCCAGCAGCCCAGGGGGCAGGGCGGTTCAGCCCCAGCATTTT	TRBD1	-	TRBV11-2	TRBJ1-5
CASSLGYFSTDTQYF	TGTGCCAGCAGCTTAGGCTACTTTAGCACAGATACGCAGTATTTT	-	-	TRBV7-9	TRBJ2-3
CASSGTPYTVGGRELFF	TGCGCCAGCAGCGGGACACCATACACGGTGGGCGGCCGGGAGCTGTTTTTT	-	-	TRBV5-1	TRBJ2-2
CASSAPDRNYGYTF	TGTGCCAGCTCGGCCCCGGACAGGAACTACGGCTACACCTTC	TRBD1	-	TRBV18	TRBJ1-2
CASSPPGQGARIQPQHF	TGTGCCAGTAGTCCACCGGGACAGGGGGCGAGAATTCAGCCCCAGCATTTT	TRBD1	-	TRBV19	TRBJ1-5
CASRRLGTGLSHEQYF	TGTGCCAGCAGGCGCCTCGGGACAGGGCTTTCCCACGAGCAGTACTTC	TRBD1	-	TRBV28	TRBJ2-7
CASSGTALNTEAFF	TGTGCCAGCAGCGGGACAGCTTTGAACACTGAAGCTTTCTTT	TRBD1	-	TRBV25-1	TRBJ1-1
CACYTPGDEQYF	TGTGCCTGTTATACCCCCGGGGACGAGCAGTACTTC	-	once	TRBV30	TRBJ2-7
CASSIATSGEYNEQFF	TGTGCCAGTAGTATCGCCACTAGCGGAGAGTACAATGAGCAGTTCTTC	TRBD2	-	TRBV19	TRBJ2-1
CASSPPGTGTDTQYF	TGTGCCAGCTCACCGCCCGGGACAGGCACAGATACGCAGTATTTT	TRBD1	once	TRBV18	TRBJ2-3
CASILLRDSFMNTEAFF	TGTGCCAGCATCCTTCTTCGGGATTCCTTTATGAACACTGAAGCTTTCTTT	-	-	TRBV7-2	TRBJ1-1
CASSLLSGISTDTQYF	TGTGCCAGCAGTTTGCTTAGCGGGATTAGCACAGATACGCAGTATTTT	TRBD2	-	TRBV27	TRBJ2-3
CASRLAGGTFASEQYF	TGCGCCAGCAGACTAGCGGGAGGGACATTTGCTTCCGAGCAGTACTTC	TRBD2	-	TRBV10-2	TRBJ2-7
CASLRGGAANTGELFF	TGTGCCAGCCTCCGAGGCGGGGCTGCGAACACCGGGGAGCTGTTTTTT	-	-	TRBV27	TRBJ2-2
CATDRGPYGYTF	TGTGCCACCGACAGGGGTCCTTATGGCTACACCTTC	TRBD1	-	TRBV28	TRBJ1-2
CASSQDFPRQITTNEKLFF	TGCGCCAGCAGCCAAGATTTCCCCAGACAGATCACAACTAATGAAAAACTGTTTTTT	-	-	TRBV4-3	TRBJ1-4
CASSDQDRGRTGELFF	TGTGCCAGCAGTGACCAGGACAGGGGGAGGACCGGGGAGCTGTTTTTT	TRBD1	-	TRBV6-1	TRBJ2-2
CSVERPGQSYLF	TGCAGCGTTGAGAGGCCGGGACAATCATACCTCTTT	-	-	TRBV29-1	TRBJ1-1
CASSSGQFGNTIYF	TGTGCCAGCAGCTCCGGACAGTTCGGAAACACCATATATTTT	-	-	TRBV11-3	TRBJ1-3
CASSKGSGRACGTWNEQYF	TGTGCCAGCAGCAAAGGTAGCGGGAGGGCCTGTGGAACTTGGAACGAGCAGTACTTC	-	-	TRBV21-1	TRBJ2-7
CASSPGGVDTQYF	TGTGCCAGCAGCCCTGGGGGGGTGGATACGCAGTATTTT	TRBD2	-	TRBV5-6	TRBJ2-3
CAISDPPGQDGEKLFF	TGTGCCATCAGTGACCCTCCGGGACAGGACGGTGAAAAACTGTTTTTT	TRBD1	-	TRBV10-3	TRBJ1-4
CASSFGGNQPQHF	TGTGCCAGCAGTTTTGGAGGTAATCAGCCCCAGCATTTT	-	once	TRBV27	TRBJ1-5
CASSLGGLQEQYF	TGTGCCAGCAGTTTGGGGGGACTACAGGAGCAGTACTTC	TRBD2	-	TRBV28	TRBJ2-7
CASSGHLGQPQHF	TGTGCCAGCAGTGGGCACCTAGGTCAGCCCCAGCATTTT	-	once	TRBV25-1	TRBJ1-5
CASRGGQGADEQYF	TGTGCCAGCAGGGGGGGACAGGGGGCCGACGAGCAGTACTTC	TRBD1	-	TRBV11-2	TRBJ2-7
CASSSGGAGEDEQFF	TGTGCCAGCAGTTCGGGGGGGGCGGGTGAAGATGAGCAGTTCTTC	TRBD2	-	TRBV28	TRBJ2-1
CASSQVGVGNTIYF	TGTGCCAGCAGCCAAGTCGGGGTTGGAAACACCATATATTTT	-	-	TRBV14	TRBJ1-3
CASSFGTESYEQYF	TGTGCCAGCAGCTTTGGGACAGAATCCTACGAGCAGTACTTC	TRBD1	-	TRBV5-6	TRBJ2-7
CAWSGSRTSWSGELFF	TGTGCCTGGAGTGGAAGTAGGACTAGCTGGTCCGGGGAGCTGTTTTTT	TRBD2	-	TRBV30	TRBJ2-2
CASSRMGLAGTGELFF	TGTGCCAGCAGTCGCATGGGACTAGCAGGCACCGGGGAGCTGTTTTTT	TRBD2	-	TRBV27	TRBJ2-2
CATRLAGMGDQETQYF	TGTGCCACCAGACTAGCGGGCATGGGGGATCAAGAGACCCAGTACTTC	TRBD2	-	TRBV15	TRBJ2-5
CASSLGGADEQFF	TGTGCCAGCTCATTAGGGGGGGCTGATGAGCAGTTCTTC	-	-	TRBV18	TRBJ2-1
CASRGALGTQYF	TGTGCCAGCAGGGGGGCCTTGGGTACGCAGTATTTT	-	once	TRBV28	TRBJ2-3
CATSRGNNEQFF	TGTGCCACCTCACGGGGGAACAATGAGCAGTTCTTC	-	-	TRBV6-5	TRBJ2-1
CASRSSGRASDTQYF	TGTGCCAGCAGGTCTAGCGGGAGGGCCTCCGATACGCAGTATTTT	TRBD2	-	TRBV7-2	TRBJ2-3
CASSLGGTGGREQYF	TGTGCCAGCAGTTTAGGAGGGACAGGGGGCCGCGAGCAGTACTTC	TRBD1	few	TRBV27	TRBJ2-7
CASSRLWGVGQDYGYTF	TGTGCCAGCAGCCGATTGTGGGGAGTCGGGCAGGACTATGGCTACACCTTC	-	-	TRBV7-2	TRBJ1-2
CASSDQTGEHEKLFF	TGTGCCAGTAGTGATCAGACAGGGGAACATGAAAAACTGTTTTTT	TRBD1	-	TRBV19	TRBJ1-4
CASSFDRRTEAFF	TGTGCCAGCAGCTTTGACAGGAGGACTGAAGCTTTCTTT	-	-	TRBV11-2	TRBJ1-1
CASTSSAGGTYEQYF	TGTGCCAGTACCTCTTCAGCGGGAGGTACCTACGAGCAGTACTTC	TRBD2	-	TRBV19	TRBJ2-7